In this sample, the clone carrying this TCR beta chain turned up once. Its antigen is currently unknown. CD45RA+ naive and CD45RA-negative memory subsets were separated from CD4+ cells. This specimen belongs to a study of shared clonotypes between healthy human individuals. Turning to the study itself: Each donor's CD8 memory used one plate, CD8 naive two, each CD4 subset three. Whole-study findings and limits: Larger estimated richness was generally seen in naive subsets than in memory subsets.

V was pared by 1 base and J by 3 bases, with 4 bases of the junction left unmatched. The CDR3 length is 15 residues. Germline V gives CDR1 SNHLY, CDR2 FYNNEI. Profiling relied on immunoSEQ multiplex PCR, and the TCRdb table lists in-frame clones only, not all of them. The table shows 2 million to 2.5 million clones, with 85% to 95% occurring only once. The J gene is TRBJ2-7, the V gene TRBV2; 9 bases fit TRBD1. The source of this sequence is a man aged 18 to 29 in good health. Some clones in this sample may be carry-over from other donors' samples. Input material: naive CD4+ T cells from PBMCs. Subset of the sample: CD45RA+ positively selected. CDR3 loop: CASSEVWTGVYEQYF. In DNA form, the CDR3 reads TGTGCCAGCAGTGAAGTTTGGACAGGGGTCTACGAGCAGTACTTC.